A single sample is the source of the 2 T cell receptor beta chains below, sequenced in a study of siplizumab effects on memory and regulatory T cells. Assay used: immunoSEQ multiplex PCR; TCRdb lists only in-frame clones, some missing. The repertoire holds 100,000 or so clones, about nine tenths seen once, with 0.13% to 0.15% in the top ten. The specimen was CD4+ T cells sorted from blood. The receptors originated from a human donor in good health.

The rearrangement joins TRBV20-1 to TRBJ1-1; D is unclear. CDR3 length: 10 amino acids. Trimming pared 3 bases from V and 8 bases from J, leaving 7 bases between. Germline loops: CDR1 DFQATT, CDR2 SNEGSKA (reference sequence). CDR3 sequence (DNA): TGCAGTGCTAGTCGCGCGGAAGCTTTCTTT. It specifies CSASRAEAFF.

The chain combines TRBV30 with TRBJ1-5; D is perhaps TRBD1 (5 bases). Per germline, CDR1 GTSNPN and CDR2 SVGIG (reference sequence). This CDR3 has 12 residues. V lost 5 bases and J 5 bases, leaving 10 bases between the germline ends. The CDR3 loop is CAWGGDHQPQHF. CDR3 DNA sequence: TGTGCCTGGGGGGGTGATCATCAGCCCCAGCATTTT.